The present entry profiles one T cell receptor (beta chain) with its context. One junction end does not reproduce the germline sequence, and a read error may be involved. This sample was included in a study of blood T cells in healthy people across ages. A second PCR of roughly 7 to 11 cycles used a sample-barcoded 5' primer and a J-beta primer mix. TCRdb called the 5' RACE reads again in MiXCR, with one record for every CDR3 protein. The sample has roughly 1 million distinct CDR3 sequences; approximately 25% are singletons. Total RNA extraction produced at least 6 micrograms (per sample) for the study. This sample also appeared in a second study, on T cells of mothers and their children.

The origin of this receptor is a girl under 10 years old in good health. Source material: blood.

Written as DNA, the CDR3 is TGCGCCAGCAGCTTGGGTAGCGGGAGGACCACCTACGAGCAGTACTTT. Protein product: CASSLGSGRTTYEQYF. The chain links TRBV5-1 to TRBJ2-5; 10 bases fit TRBD2. The CDR3 runs to 16 residues. From germline, CDR1 is SGHRS and CDR2 YFSETQ.